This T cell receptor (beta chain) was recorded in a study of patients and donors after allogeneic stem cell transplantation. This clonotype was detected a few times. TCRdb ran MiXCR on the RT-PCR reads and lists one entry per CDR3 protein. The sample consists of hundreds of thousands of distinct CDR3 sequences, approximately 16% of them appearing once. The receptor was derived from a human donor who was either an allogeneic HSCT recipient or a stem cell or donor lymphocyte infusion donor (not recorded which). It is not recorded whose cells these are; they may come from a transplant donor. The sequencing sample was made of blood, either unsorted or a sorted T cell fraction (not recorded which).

Here the CDR3 reads CASSESAAGWFGYTF. In nucleotides, the CDR3 is TGCGCCAGCAGCGAAAGTGCTGCCGGCTGGTTCGGCTACACCTTC. The rearrangement uses TRBV4-1 and TRBJ1-2; D is unresolved. The CDR3 runs 15 residues. Per germline, CDR1 MGHRA and CDR2 YSYEKL. Trimming stripped 5 bases from V and 8 bases from J, with 21 bases between.